The 29 T cell receptor beta chains below all came from one sample that was sequenced in a study of T cells after yellow fever vaccination. TCRdb re-called the 5' RACE reads through MiXCR, storing one row per CDR3 protein. The profile covers roughly 68,000 distinct CDR3 sequences, with over 6.5% appearing a single time and approximately 35% taken by the ten largest. This specimen consisted of CD8+ T cells sorted from PBMCs, obtained around 45 days after the first yellow fever vaccination. These receptors originate from a man aged 18 to 30 who received the YFV17D yellow fever vaccine.

This clonotype was detected many times. CDR3 sequence: CASSRSTGNTEAFF. The CDR3 nucleotides read TGCGCCAGCAGCCGCTCGACAGGGAACACTGAAGCTTTCTTT. The chain combines TRBV4-1 with TRBJ1-1, with D maybe TRBD1 (6 bases). In germline, CDR1 is MGHRA, CDR2 YSYEKL. V lost 4 bases and J lost 1, with 10 bases in between. The CDR3 is made up of 14 amino acids.

The rearrangement joins TRBV28 to TRBJ1-2, with D uncertain. Germline V CDR1 and CDR2: MDHEN, SYDVKM. Trimming pared 1 base from V and 0 bases from J, leaving 9 bases between. The CDR3 is 15 amino acids. For the CDR3, the DNA is TGTGCCAGCAGTTTATTTATCCAGGCTAACTATGGCTACACCTTC. It translates to CASSLFIQANYGYTF.

This clonotype has a count of ten or more. The rearrangement uses TRBV4-2 and TRBJ1-1; possibly TRBD1 for D (5 bases). With 1 base removed from V and 1 base from J, the gap between germline ends came to 16 bases. The CDR3 has 17 amino acids. Per the germline V gene, CDR1 is LGHNA and CDR2 is YNFKEQ. In DNA, the CDR3 is TGTGCCAGCAGCCAAGTCCTCCGAGGTGGGGGGAACACTGAAGCTTTCTTT. Translated, it gives CASSQVLRGGGNTEAFF.

This clonotype has just a few counts. This chain joins TRBV7-9 and TRBJ2-7; the D call may be TRBD1 or TRBD2 (7 bases each). Trimming pared 6 bases from V and 4 bases from J, leaving 13 bases between. CDR1 and CDR2 (germline): SEHNR, FQNEAQ (reference sequence). This CDR3 has 13 residues. CDR3 sequence (DNA): TGTGCCAGCAGGGGAGGGGGCACTTACGAGCAGTACTTC. It encodes CASRGGGTYEQYF. The variable domain in full, with the rest retrieved from reference TRBV7-9 and TRBJ2-7, is DTGVSQNPRHKITKRGQNVTFRCDPISEHNRLYWYRQTLGQGPEFLTYFQNEAQLEKSRLLSDRFSAERPKGSFSTLEIQRTEQGDSAMYLCASRGGGTYEQYFGPGTRLTVT.

This clonotype turned up a few times. The chain recombines TRBV5-1 with TRBJ2-1, with D tentatively TRBD1 or TRBD2 (5 bases each). Germline V gene data show CDR1 as SGHRS and CDR2 as YFSETQ. CDR3 length: 15 residues. V gave up 4 bases and J gave up 3 bases, with 14 bases separating them. CDR3 bases: TGCGCCAGCAGCCTGGGGACCTCCTTCTACAATGAGCAGTTCTTC. Residues: CASSLGTSFYNEQFF.

This clonotype was detected a few times. V is TRBV6-1 and J is TRBJ2-7, with TRBD1 matching over 11 bases. The CDR3 extends over 16 amino acids. Germline-derived CDR1 and CDR2 are MNHNS and SASEGT. V was pared by 5 bases and J by 4 bases, with 10 bases of the junction left unmatched. In DNA, the CDR3 is TGTGCCAGCAGTCCGGACAGGGGGCCGTTTTTGTACGAGCAGTACGTC. Translation gives CASSPDRGPFLYEQYV.

This clonotype appeared many times. The chain couples TRBV9 to TRBJ2-5; 10 positions match TRBD2. The germline V gene has CDR1 SGDLS and CDR2 YYNGEE. V gave up 4 bases and J gave up 4 bases; unmatched junction bases: 10. This CDR3 spans 16 amino acids. Written as DNA, the CDR3 is TGTGCCAGCAGCCCCTATAGCGGGGGGCCAGGAGAGACCCAGTACTTC. Its translation is CASSPYSGGPGETQYF.

This clonotype was observed a few times. The chain carries TRBV7-6 and TRBJ2-7; a possible D gene is TRBD1 (6 bases). The CDR3 runs to 13 residues. V was trimmed by 4 bases and J by 0 bases, leaving 7 bases between them. From germline, CDR1 is SGHVS and CDR2 FNYEAQ. CDR3 sequence reads: CASSWGPSYEQYF. The DNA of the CDR3 is TGTGCCAGCAGCTGGGGGCCCTCCTACGAGCAGTACTTC.

The rearrangement links TRBV5-4 to TRBJ2-5; D unresolved. V was clipped by 0 bases and J by 5 bases, with 8 bases between them. CDR1 SGHNT and CDR2 YYREEE come from the germline V gene (reference sequence). This CDR3 spans 13 amino acids. CDR3 DNA sequence: TGTGCCAGCAGCTTGGCACCAATCGAGACCCAGTACTTC. Its translation: CASSLAPIETQYF.

Concerning this clonotype itself: With a much larger clone just one base away, this may be a read error. V usage is TRBV5-1 and J usage is TRBJ2-2; D may be TRBD1 or TRBD2 (5 bases each). The CDR3 runs 16 residues. V was shortened by 2 bases and J by 7 bases, with 18 bases between the two germline ends. Germline CDR1 and CDR2: SGHRS and YFSETQ. CDR3: CASSLWGYLRGGELFF. Here the CDR3 DNA reads TGCGCCAGCAGCTTATGGGGGTACCTGCGCGGCGGGGAGCTGTTTTTT.

This clonotype was counted ten times or more. The rearrangement joins TRBV5-6 to TRBJ2-1; 9 bases map to TRBD1. The ends lost 4 bases at V and 5 bases at J; junction bases unmatched: 10. CDR3 length equals 16 residues. Looked up from germline, CDR1 is SGHDT and CDR2 is YYEEEE. In DNA form, the CDR3 reads TGTGCCAGCAGCCTCCGCCCCGGGACAGGGCACAATGAGCAGTTCTTC. Translating gives CASSLRPGTGHNEQFF.

This clonotype was counted ten times or more. The V call is TRBV7-9, the J call TRBJ1-4, with D unclear. CDR1 is SEHNR, CDR2 FQNEAQ, per germline (reference sequence). The CDR3 runs to 16 residues. V lost 4 bases and J 5 bases, leaving 17 bases between the germline ends. The DNA of the CDR3 is TGTGCCAGCAGCTCTACCCGGGGAGTACGAAATGAAAAACTGTTTTTT. Protein product: CASSSTRGVRNEKLFF.

This clonotype was seen repeatedly, ten times or more. This chain uses TRBV12-3 or TRBV12-4 with TRBJ2-1; no reliable D call. The CDR3 has 13 amino acids. The V end was cut by 3 bases, the J end by 0 bases, with 3 bases between. Written as DNA, the CDR3 is TGTGCCAGCAGTTTGACCTCCTACAATGAGCAGTTCTTC. Translation gives CASSLTSYNEQFF.

This clonotype came up many times. This chain links TRBV9 with TRBJ1-1; 7 bases agree with TRBD1. Germline CDR1 is SGDLS and CDR2 is YYNGEE. The CDR3 extends over 14 amino acids. V gave up 4 bases and J gave up 7 bases; unmatched junction bases: 10. CDR3 amino acids: CASSLIAGGGEAFF. CDR3 nucleotide sequence: TGTGCCAGCAGCTTGATAGCAGGGGGTGGTGAAGCTTTCTTT.

This clonotype has a count of ten or more. This chain links TRBV10-3 with TRBJ2-7, with 10 bases lining up with TRBD1. V was pared by 4 bases and J by 6 bases, with 6 bases of the junction left unmatched. Germline V gene data show CDR1 as ENHRY and CDR2 as SYGVKD. The length of the CDR3 is 14 residues. CDR3 nucleotides: TGTGCCATCAGTGCGGGACAGGGGTTCGGCGAGCAGTACGTC. Amino acids: CAISAGQGFGEQYV.

This clonotype was seen many times. The chain is built from TRBV12-3 or TRBV12-4 and TRBJ1-1, with TRBD1 matching over 7 bases. V was clipped by 6 bases and J by 1 base; unmatched bases: 5. The CDR3 sequence is 14 residues long. CDR3 in DNA: TGTGCCAGCAGCCTGACAGGGACGAACACTGAAGCTTTCTTT. Translation gives CASSLTGTNTEAFF.

This clonotype appeared many times. This sequence joins TRBV7-3 and TRBJ2-3; 9 bases line up with TRBD2. CDR3 length: 16 residues. V lost 1 base, J lost 5 bases, and 7 bases stayed unmatched. Germline V gene data show CDR1 as SGHTA and CDR2 as FQGTGA. The DNA of the CDR3 is TGTGCCAGCAGCTTAATAGGCGGGGGGGCCTTAGATACGCAGTATTTT. Protein product: CASSLIGGGALDTQYF.

In this sample, this clonotype turned up a few times. The chain uses TRBV7-9 and TRBJ2-7; possible D gene TRBD1, 6 bases. The CDR3 is 14 amino acids. Trimming took off 4 bases at V and 2 bases at J, with 12 bases between the two ends. Germline V lookup: CDR1 SEHNR, CDR2 FQNEAQ (reference sequence). CDR3 amino acids: CASSSTGRPYEQYF. CDR3 nucleotides: TGTGCCAGCAGCTCCACAGGGCGCCCCTACGAGCAGTACTTC.

This clonotype was detected many times. The genes are TRBV5-1 and TRBJ2-7, with 8 bases lining up with TRBD1. Trimming removed 3 bases from V and 4 bases from J; junction bases left unmatched: 6. The CDR3 consists of 14 residues. In germline, CDR1 is SGHRS, CDR2 YFSETQ. CDR3 in DNA: TGCGCCAGCAGCTCGACCCAGGGGGCTTACGAGCAGTACTTC. Translating it yields CASSSTQGAYEQYF.

This clonotype was observed at least ten times. The chain employs TRBV4-1 and TRBJ2-7; 7 bases line up with TRBD2. The germline gives CDR1 MGHRA, CDR2 YSYEKL. The ends lost 1 base at V and 3 bases at J; junction bases unmatched: 3. The CDR3 is 14 residues long. The CDR3 is CASSQVGGSYEQYF. Here the CDR3 DNA reads TGCGCCAGCAGCCAAGTCGGGGGGAGCTACGAGCAGTACTTC.

In its sample, this clonotype was seen many times. The V gene is TRBV5-6, the J gene TRBJ2-7; weak D call: TRBD2 (5 bases). Trimming left V 4 bases short and J 6 bases short, with 17 bases between. Germline V gives CDR1 SGHDT, CDR2 YYEEEE. This CDR3 is built from 14 residues. The CDR3 nucleotides are TGTGCCAGCAGCGACCTCGAGGGTCAGAGCGAGCAGTACGTC. Encoded protein: CASSDLEGQSEQYV.

V gene TRBV3-1 combines with J gene TRBJ2-3; 8 nucleotides match TRBD2. This CDR3 is 16 amino acids long. V shed 0 bases and J 0 bases; nucleotides not matched to a gene: 2. Looked up from germline, CDR1 is LGHDT and CDR2 is YNNKEL (reference sequence). CDR3 in amino acids: CASSQEASGSTDTQYF. CDR3 in DNA: TGTGCCAGCAGCCAAGAGGCTAGCGGGAGCACAGATACGCAGTATTTT.

The V call is TRBV4-1, the J call TRBJ2-5; possible D gene TRBD2, 6 bases. The CDR3 is 17 amino acids. Germline V gene data show CDR1 as MGHRA and CDR2 as YSYEKL. V was cut by 3 bases and J by 0 bases, with 17 bases left in between. In DNA form, the CDR3 reads TGCGCCAGCAGCCACCGAAGGGGACTTGAGTACCAAGAGACCCAGTACTTC. Its protein product is CASSHRRGLEYQETQYF.

Many counts were recorded for this clonotype. The chain employs TRBV12-3 or TRBV12-4 and TRBJ2-5; 9 bases agree with TRBD2. V shed 6 bases, J shed 2 bases, and the junction held 4 bases outside the gene matches. The CDR3 spans 14 residues. CDR3 nucleotide sequence: TGTGCCAGCAGCCTGACTAGCGGACAAGAGACCCAGTACTTC. Translated, it gives CASSLTSGQETQYF.

This clonotype was seen a few times. The chain recombines TRBV6-5 with TRBJ2-3; weak D call: TRBD2 (6 bases). Germline V gene data show CDR1 as MNHEY and CDR2 as SVGAGI. The V end was cut by 2 bases, the J end by 6 bases, with 15 bases between. CDR3 length: 15 residues. The CDR3 DNA is TGTGCCAGCAGTTACCCGGGTAGCGGAGGCGATACGCAGTATTTT. Amino acid sequence: CASSYPGSGGDTQYF.

A note on this clonotype: The junction shows a germline mismatch at one end, possibly a read error. The V call is TRBV7-7, the J call TRBJ2-3; D may be TRBD2 (6 bases). Germline CDR1 is SSHAT and CDR2 is FNYEAQ (reference sequence). This CDR3 has 13 amino acids. CDR3 nucleotide sequence: TGTGCTAGCAGTCCCTTTAGCGGAGATACGCAGTATTTT. This sequence encodes CASSPFSGDTQYF.

About this clonotype: A read error may be the cause here, since a much bigger clone is one base away. The chain joins TRBV12-3 or TRBV12-4 to TRBJ2-1; 7 bases fit TRBD2. The CDR3 contains 16 residues. CDR3 sequence (DNA): TGTGTCAGCAGTTTCTTAGGCGGGGGAATTTACAATGAGCAGTTCTTC. Translating it yields CVSSFLGGGIYNEQFF.

This clonotype was recorded at least ten times. The chain recombines TRBV6-5 with TRBJ1-1; D remains ambiguous. V lost 11 bases, J lost 3 bases, and 16 bases lay in between. The CDR3 is made up of 13 amino acids. Germline values: CDR1 MNHEY, CDR2 SVGAGI. This chain's CDR3 is CAVAPGSDTEAFF. In DNA form, the CDR3 reads TGTGCCGTCGCCCCAGGATCGGACACTGAAGCTTTCTTT.

This clonotype was seen many times. The gene calls are TRBV28 and TRBJ2-7; D possibly corresponds to TRBD1 (6 bases). Deletions cut 5 bases from V and 1 base from J, with 15 bases between. CDR1 is MDHEN and CDR2 is SYDVKM in the germline V gene. The length of the CDR3 is 15 residues. The CDR3 DNA reads as TGTGCCAGCAGTGCCGAAAGGACAGTTTCCTACGAGCAGTACGTC. This sequence encodes CASSAERTVSYEQYV.